The 30 T cell receptor beta chains in this list originate from one sample, sequenced in a study of PD-1 blockade in classical Hodgkin lymphoma. Using immunoSEQ multiplex PCR, the repertoire was profiled, and TCRdb retains in-frame clones only, with some absent. The sample comprises over 60,000 clones, 93% of which are singletons, and about 2.6% rests with the top ten. Sample time point: newly diagnosed, previously untreated cHL patient sample. Sequences were obtained from peripheral blood mononuclear cells (PBMCs). The receptor set was obtained from a human donor with classical Hodgkin lymphoma.

The chain joins TRBV15 to TRBJ1-6, with D unclear. Trimming left V 0 bases short and J 9 bases short, with 6 bases between. In germline, CDR1 is LNHNV, CDR2 YYDKDF (reference sequence). The CDR3 spans 13 residues. Here the CDR3 reads CATSRDWGSPLHF. CDR3 nucleotides: TGTGCCACCAGCAGAGATTGGGGTTCACCCCTCCACTTT.

J is TRBJ2-5 and V is TRBV28; tentatively, D is TRBD1 or TRBD2 (5 bases each). Germline V lookup: CDR1 MDHEN, CDR2 SYDVKM. CDR3 length: 17 residues. V was cut by 6 bases and J by 5 bases, with 25 bases left in between. The CDR3 region has the DNA TGTGCCAGCAGCCCCCTGCGTCCGGACTTGGGGGTCGAGACCCAGTACTTC. Translating it yields CASSPLRPDLGVETQYF.

The rearrangement uses TRBV7-6 and TRBJ2-1; no clear D. The CDR3 runs to 14 residues. Germline assignment: CDR1 SGHVS and CDR2 FNYEAQ. The V end was cut by 5 bases, the J end by 4 bases, with 12 bases between. The CDR3, as DNA: TGTGCCAGCAGCCCCGACGGTCAGTACAATGAGCAGTTCTTC. This codes for CASSPDGQYNEQFF.

This rearrangement joins TRBV25-1 to TRBJ1-1, with D possibly TRBD1 on 5 matching bases. Germline V gene data show CDR1 as MGHDK and CDR2 as SYGVNS. The ends were cut back, 2 bases at V and 7 bases at J, with 11 bases in the middle. The CDR3 is 13 amino acids. The CDR3 protein is CASSEGDRGEAFF. The CDR3 DNA follows: TGTGCCAGCAGTGAAGGAGATAGGGGTGAAGCTTTCTTT. Variable domain in full (rest from reference TRBV25-1 and TRBJ1-1): EADIYQTPRYLVIGTGKKITLECSQTMGHDKMYWYQQDPGMELHLIHYSYGVNSTEKGDLSSESTVSRIRTEHFPLTLESARPSHTSQYLCASSEGDRGEAFFGQGTRLTVV.

This clone was counted a few times. This chain uses TRBV30 with TRBJ1-5; D not resolved. Germline V gene lookup returns CDR1 GTSNPN and CDR2 SVGIG (reference sequence). V was trimmed by 0 bases and J by 7 bases, leaving 10 bases between them. The length of the CDR3 is 13 residues. The chain's CDR3 is CAWSVREDQPQHF. The DNA for the CDR3 is TGTGCCTGGAGTGTAAGGGAGGACCAGCCCCAGCATTTT.

The J gene is TRBJ2-5, the V gene TRBV2, with TRBD1 matching 9 bases. The CDR3 is 13 residues long. Germline loops: CDR1 SNHLY, CDR2 FYNNEI. V was clipped by 5 bases and J by 4 bases; unmatched bases: 2. The CDR3 protein is CASSRTGVETQYF. The DNA of the CDR3 is TGTGCCAGCAGTCGGACAGGGGTAGAGACCCAGTACTTC.

In this sample, this clone turned up a few times. CDR3 DNA sequence: TGTGCCAGTAGGGACGGTGGACGACTGGTGGATACGCAGTATTTT. This gives the protein CASRDGGRLVDTQYF. V gene TRBV19 combines with J gene TRBJ2-3, with D unresolved. Trimming removed 6 bases from V and 6 bases from J, with 19 bases in between. This CDR3 comprises 15 residues. CDR1 is LNHDA, CDR2 SQIVND, per germline (reference sequence). The variable domain in full, with the rest retrieved from reference TRBV19 and TRBJ2-3, is DGGITQSPKYLFRKEGQNVTLSCEQNLNHDAMYWYRQDPGQGLRLIYYSQIVNDFQKGDIAEGYSVSREKKESFPLTVTSAQKNPTAFYLCASRDGGRLVDTQYFGPGTRLTVL.

The CDR3: CASRLPGQGTTEAFF. The CDR3 DNA reads TGTGCCAGCAGGCTGCCGGGACAGGGTACGACTGAAGCTTTCTTT. The chain employs TRBV11-2 and TRBJ1-1, with 9 bases identical to TRBD1. The trim removed 6 bases at V and 5 bases at J, leaving 10 bases unmatched. The CDR3 length is 15 residues. The germline gives CDR1 SGHAT, CDR2 FQNNGV.

The gene calls are TRBV5-1 and TRBJ2-7; 11 nucleotides match TRBD2. This CDR3 spans 17 amino acids. Germline trimming cut 1 base from V and 2 bases from J; bases unmatched to any gene: 8. Germline lookup yields CDR1 SGHRS and CDR2 YFSETQ. The CDR3 spells CASSLTTSGSWAYEQYF. The CDR3 DNA reads as TGCGCCAGCAGCTTGACCACTAGCGGGAGTTGGGCCTACGAGCAGTACTTC.

The chain carries TRBV6-1 and TRBJ1-4; D may be TRBD1 (5 bases). Germline V gene lookup returns CDR1 MNHNS and CDR2 SASEGT. CDR3 size: 14 residues. V dropped 0 bases and J dropped 8 bases, with 10 bases sitting between them. Written as DNA, the CDR3 is TGTGCCAGCAGTGAAGCGGGGGGAGTCGAAAAACTGTTTTTT. Protein: CASSEAGGVEKLFF.

The chain joins TRBV9 to TRBJ2-7; TRBD1 or TRBD2 may be the D gene (5 bases each). Trimming removed 2 bases from V and 3 bases from J, with 18 bases in between. This CDR3 region has 16 residues. Germline values: CDR1 SGDLS, CDR2 YYNGEE. CDR3: CASSVGDRGARYEQYF. In DNA, the CDR3 is TGTGCCAGCAGCGTGGGTGACAGAGGGGCTCGCTACGAGCAGTACTTC. The full variable domain, in which reference TRBV9 and TRBJ2-7 provide the parts outside the CDR3, is DSGVTQTPKHLITATGQRVTLRCSPRSGDLSVYWYQQSLDQGLQFLIQYYNGEERAKGNILERFSAQQFPDLHSELNLSSLELGDSALYFCASSVGDRGARYEQYFGPGTRLTVT.

This chain connects TRBV19 to TRBJ2-7; D not certain. This CDR3 spans 14 amino acids. Trimming left V 2 bases short and J 3 bases short, with 11 bases between. Germline-derived CDR1 and CDR2 are LNHDA and SQIVND (reference sequence). CDR3 coding DNA: TGTGCCAGTAGTATATCGTACAGTCGCTACGAGCAGTACTTC. It is translated as CASSISYSRYEQYF.

The chain links TRBV19 to TRBJ2-1, with 15 bases that match TRBD2. Germline-derived CDR1 and CDR2 are LNHDA and SQIVND (reference sequence). With V trimmed by 5 bases and J by 7 bases, 9 bases remained unmatched. The CDR3 loop spans 17 amino acids. CDR3 sequence (DNA): TGTGCCAGTAGTGCCAAATGGACTAGCGGGAGGGGAAATGAGCAGTTCTTC. Amino acids: CASSAKWTSGRGNEQFF.

This chain joins TRBV19 and TRBJ1-2, with D tentatively TRBD1 (5 bases). Trimming removed 6 bases at V and 5 bases at J, with 16 bases between. CDR1 and CDR2 (germline): LNHDA, SQIVND (reference sequence). The CDR3 length is 14 residues. CDR3 DNA: TGTGCCAGTAGCAGGGCCCCGGTGGGGTATGGCTACACCTTC. It codes for CASSRAPVGYGYTF. Based on the CDR3 plus reference TRBV19 and TRBJ1-2, the full variable domain is DGGITQSPKYLFRKEGQNVTLSCEQNLNHDAMYWYRQDPGQGLRLIYYSQIVNDFQKGDIAEGYSVSREKKESFPLTVTSAQKNPTAFYLCASSRAPVGYGYTFGSGTRLTVV.

This chain links TRBV18 with TRBJ2-7; 7 bases line up with TRBD1. This CDR3 is 14 amino acids long. Germline V lookup: CDR1 KGHSH, CDR2 LQKENI. The V and J ends lost 3 bases and 2 bases, in that order; junction bases with no gene match: 4. The CDR3 nucleotides are TGTGCCAGCTCACCGAACAGGGGTCCCTACGAGCAGTACTTC. Translation gives CASSPNRGPYEQYF.

The chain employs TRBV7-9 and TRBJ1-6; D gene ambiguous. This CDR3 has 15 residues. Per the germline V gene, CDR1 is SEHNR and CDR2 is FQNEAQ (reference sequence). V was clipped by 3 bases and J by 4 bases, with 10 bases between them. The CDR3 is CASSFTDGYNSPLHF. The CDR3 nucleotides read TGTGCCAGCAGCTTTACGGACGGATATAATTCACCCCTCCACTTT.

V gene TRBV29-1 combines with J gene TRBJ2-5; tentative D call: TRBD1 (5 bases). Germline values: CDR1 SQVTM, CDR2 ANQGSEA. V lost 4 bases and J 0 bases, leaving 9 bases between the germline ends. This CDR3 region has 13 residues. For the CDR3, the DNA is TGCAGCGTTGCCAACAGGAACCAAGAGACCCAGTACTTC. Protein sequence: CSVANRNQETQYF.

The genes are TRBV7-3 and TRBJ2-1, with D perhaps assigned TRBD1 or TRBD2 (5 bases each). The CDR3 runs to 15 residues. Trimming stripped 1 base from V and 6 bases from J, with 13 bases between. Germline CDR1 SGHTA, CDR2 FQGTGA. CDR3 sequence reads: CASSLIGGGSNEQFF. The CDR3 nucleotides are TGTGCCAGCAGCTTAATAGGTGGGGGTAGCAATGAGCAGTTCTTC.

The genes are TRBV6-6 and TRBJ1-5; 7 nucleotides line up with TRBD1. This CDR3 spans 16 amino acids. CDR1 and CDR2 (germline): MNHNY, SVGAGI (reference sequence). Trimming took 5 bases from V and 3 from J; bases not matched to a gene: 10. The CDR3 region has the DNA TGTGCCAGCAGTCAGCTCCGACAGGGTCTCAATCAGCCCCAGCATTTT. This encodes CASSQLRQGLNQPQHF.

The rearrangement uses TRBV2 and TRBJ2-7, with D tentatively TRBD2 (6 bases). Trimming took off 5 bases at V and 0 bases at J, with 11 bases between the two ends. The CDR3 spans 14 residues. Germline CDR1 reads SNHLY; CDR2 reads FYNNEI. The DNA for the CDR3 is TGTGCCAGCAGTATCGGGACTTTCTCCTACGAGCAGTACTTC. It codes for CASSIGTFSYEQYF.

CDR3 sequence (DNA): TGTGCCAGCAGCAGGGGGCTTAATGAAAAACTGTTTTTT. Protein product: CASSRGLNEKLFF. This chain uses TRBV2 with TRBJ1-4; TRBD1 aligns across 8 bases. Germline V lookup: CDR1 SNHLY, CDR2 FYNNEI. The CDR3 length is 13 residues. With 6 bases clipped from V and 4 bases from J, the junction kept 1 base outside the gene matches.

This clone came up once. This chain links TRBV18 with TRBJ2-7, with D hard to call. CDR3 size: 13 residues. Germline V lookup: CDR1 KGHSH, CDR2 LQKENI. V was cut by 2 bases and J by 3 bases, with 8 bases left in between. The DNA of the CDR3 is TGTGCCAGCTCACCATCGGCCAGCTACGAGCAGTACTTC. Amino acid sequence: CASSPSASYEQYF. Together with reference TRBV18 and TRBJ2-7, the CDR3 gives the full variable domain: NAGVMQNPRHLVRRRGQEARLRCSPMKGHSHVYWYRQLPEEGLKFMVYLQKENIIDESGMPKERFSAEFPKEGPSILRIQQVVRGDSAAYFCASSPSASYEQYFGPGTRLTVT.

In this sample, this clone turned up once. The V call is TRBV19, the J call TRBJ1-4; D remains unclear. The germline V and J ends were trimmed by 7 bases and 8 bases, with 23 bases remaining between them. This CDR3 is 16 amino acids long. The germline CDR1 and CDR2 sequences are LNHDA and SQIVND (reference sequence). CDR3 amino acids: CASTPRGRVGREKLFF. The DNA for the CDR3 is TGTGCCAGTACCCCAAGAGGGCGTGTAGGCCGGGAAAAACTGTTTTTT.

The V call is TRBV6-6, the J call TRBJ1-2, with D possibly matching TRBD1 (6 bases). CDR3 length equals 16 residues. The V end lost 6 bases, the J end lost 2 bases, and 19 bases lay between the germline ends. Germline assignment: CDR1 MNHNY and CDR2 SVGAGI (reference sequence). DNA for the CDR3: TGTGCCAGCAGGCTGACAGGAGTTATTCCCAACTATGGCTACACCTTC. The encoded protein is CASRLTGVIPNYGYTF.

The rearrangement uses TRBV5-1 and TRBJ1-2; 12 bases are shared with TRBD1. This CDR3 comprises 15 residues. Germline loops: CDR1 SGHRS, CDR2 YFSETQ. V trimming: 3 bases; J trimming: 4 bases; junction bases outside the gene matches: 4. CDR3 sequence (DNA): TGCGCCAGCAGCTCCGGGACAGGGGGCGGCTATGGCTACACCTTC. Translated, it gives CASSSGTGGGYGYTF.

This clone was counted once. The chain employs TRBV30 and TRBJ1-5; D possibly corresponds to TRBD1 (6 bases). V dropped 0 bases and J dropped 1 base, with 16 bases sitting between them. The CDR3 has 17 amino acids. Germline V gene sequence: CDR1 GTSNPN, CDR2 SVGIG (reference sequence). The CDR3 bases are TGTGCCTGGAGTGTGGGGGGGCCGGTTAGGAGCAATCAGCCCCAGCATTTT. The encoded protein is CAWSVGGPVRSNQPQHF.

The J gene is TRBJ1-1, the V gene TRBV29-1; D uncertain. The ends were cut back, 6 bases at V and 1 base at J, with 6 bases in the middle. The CDR3 has 11 residues. Per germline, CDR1 SQVTM and CDR2 ANQGSEA. CDR3 bases: TGCAGCGTAACGGGGAACACTGAAGCTTTCTTT. This sequence encodes CSVTGNTEAFF.

The CDR3 DNA is TGTGCCAGTAGTATGGGCAGGATCTATGGCTACACCTTC. Protein: CASSMGRIYGYTF. The V call is TRBV19, the J call TRBJ1-2, with no clear D. The germline V gene encodes CDR1 LNHDA and CDR2 SQIVND (reference sequence). The V gene lost 3 bases and the J gene lost 4 bases, with 9 bases spanning the gap. The CDR3 extends over 13 amino acids.

This clone was counted only a few times. This sequence joins TRBV10-3 and TRBJ1-1, with TRBD1 matching over 8 bases. The germline gives CDR1 ENHRY, CDR2 SYGVKD. J was trimmed by 0 bases and V by 3 bases; bases with no gene match: 9. CDR3 size: 17 residues. This CDR3 is CAISEVRDRGMNTEAFF. Here the CDR3 DNA reads TGTGCCATCAGTGAAGTTAGAGACAGGGGTATGAACACTGAAGCTTTCTTT.

The rearrangement joins TRBV19 to TRBJ2-1; the D is unclear. This CDR3 is 15 amino acids long. The ends were cut back, 5 bases at V and 2 bases at J, with 13 bases in the middle. Germline-derived CDR1 and CDR2 are LNHDA and SQIVND (reference sequence). CDR3 bases: TGTGCCAGTAGTGATAGAAGTTCCCCCTACAATGAGCAGTTCTTC. It specifies CASSDRSSPYNEQFF.